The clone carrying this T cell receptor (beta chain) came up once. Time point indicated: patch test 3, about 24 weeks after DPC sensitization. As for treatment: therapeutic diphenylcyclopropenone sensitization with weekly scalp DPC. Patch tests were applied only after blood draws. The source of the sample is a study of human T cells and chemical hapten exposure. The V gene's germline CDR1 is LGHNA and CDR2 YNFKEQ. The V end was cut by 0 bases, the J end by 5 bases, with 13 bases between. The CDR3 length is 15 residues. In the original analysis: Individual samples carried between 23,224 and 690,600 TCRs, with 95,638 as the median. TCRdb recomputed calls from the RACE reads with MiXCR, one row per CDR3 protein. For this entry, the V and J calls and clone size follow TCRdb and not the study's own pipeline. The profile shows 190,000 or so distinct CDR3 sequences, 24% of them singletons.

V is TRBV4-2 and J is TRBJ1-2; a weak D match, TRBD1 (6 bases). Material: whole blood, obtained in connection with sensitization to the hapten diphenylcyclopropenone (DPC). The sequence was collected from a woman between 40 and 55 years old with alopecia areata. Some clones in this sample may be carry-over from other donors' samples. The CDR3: CASSQDRGARYGYTF. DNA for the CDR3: TGTGCCAGCAGCCAAGATCGGGGGGCGCGGTATGGCTACACCTTC.